These 3 T cell receptor beta chains originate from one sample sequenced in a study of cytomegalovirus exposure and HLA in healthy donors. The primer mix had 60 Vbeta and 13 Jbeta primers. Measured with immunoSEQ multiplex PCR; TCRdb has only the in-frame clones, and not every one. Among 180,000 or so clones listed, just under 80% were seen once. Specimen: PBMCs. These receptors originate from a woman aged 25 to 39 in good health and CMV-seronegative.

The chain employs TRBV5-4 and TRBJ2-1, with 7 positions matching TRBD2. The CDR3 spans 16 residues. V gave up 4 bases and J gave up 10 bases; unmatched junction bases: 17. In germline, CDR1 is SGHNT, CDR2 YYREEE (reference sequence). CDR3 region: CASSLTSVAFGGEQFF. The CDR3 DNA is TGTGCCAGCAGCCTTACTAGCGTTGCGTTTGGGGGGGAGCAGTTCTTC.

The chain employs TRBV5-1 and TRBJ2-7; 7 nucleotides align to TRBD2. From germline, CDR1 is SGHRS and CDR2 YFSETQ. The V gene end was trimmed by 3 bases and the J gene end by 5 bases; junction bases not matched to a gene: 14. The CDR3 runs 16 residues. The CDR3 region has the DNA TGCGCCAGCAGCTGGCCCACGGGGGGTAGTGGAAACGAGCAGTACTTC. This gives the protein CASSWPTGGSGNEQYF. Full variable domain (missing parts from reference TRBV5-1 and TRBJ2-7): KAGVTQTPRYLIKTRGQQVTLSCSPISGHRSVSWYQQTPGQGLQFLFEYFSETQRNKGNFPGRFSGRQFSNSRSEMNVSTLELGDSALYLCASSWPTGGSGNEQYFGPGTRLTVT.

This sequence joins TRBV30 and TRBJ1-4; maybe TRBD1 (5 bases). V shed 3 bases and J shed 7 bases, with 9 bases lying between them. The CDR3 runs 12 residues. Germline values: CDR1 GTSNPN, CDR2 SVGIG (reference sequence). In DNA, the CDR3 is TGTGCCTGGAGCCAGGGATCTGAAAAACTGTTTTTT. Amino acids: CAWSQGSEKLFF.